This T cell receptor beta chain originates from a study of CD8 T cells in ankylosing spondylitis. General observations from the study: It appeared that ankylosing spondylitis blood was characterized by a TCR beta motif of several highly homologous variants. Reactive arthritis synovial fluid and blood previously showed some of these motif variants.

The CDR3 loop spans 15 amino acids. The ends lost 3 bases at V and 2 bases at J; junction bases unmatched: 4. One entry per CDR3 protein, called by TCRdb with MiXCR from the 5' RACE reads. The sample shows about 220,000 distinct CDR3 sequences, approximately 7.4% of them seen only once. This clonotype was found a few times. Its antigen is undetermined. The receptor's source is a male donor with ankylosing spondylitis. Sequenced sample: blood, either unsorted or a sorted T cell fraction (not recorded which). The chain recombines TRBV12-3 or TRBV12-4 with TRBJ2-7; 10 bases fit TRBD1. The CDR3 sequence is CASSFLGTGAYEQYF. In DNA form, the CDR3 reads TGTGCCAGCAGTTTTCTAGGGACAGGGGCCTACGAGCAGTACTTC.